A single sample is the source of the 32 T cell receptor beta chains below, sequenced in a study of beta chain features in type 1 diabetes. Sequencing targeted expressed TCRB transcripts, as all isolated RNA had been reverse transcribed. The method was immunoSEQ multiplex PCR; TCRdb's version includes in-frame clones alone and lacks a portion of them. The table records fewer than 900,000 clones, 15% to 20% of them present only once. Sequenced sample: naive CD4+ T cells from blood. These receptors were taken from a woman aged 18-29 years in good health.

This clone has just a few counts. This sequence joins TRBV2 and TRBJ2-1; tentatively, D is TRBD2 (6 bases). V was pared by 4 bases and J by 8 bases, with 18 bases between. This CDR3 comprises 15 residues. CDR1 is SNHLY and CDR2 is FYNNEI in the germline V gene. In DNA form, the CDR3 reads TGTGCCAGCAGTGGTGGAGGGGCTAGCATCCATGAGCAGTTCTTC. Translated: CASSGGGASIHEQFF.

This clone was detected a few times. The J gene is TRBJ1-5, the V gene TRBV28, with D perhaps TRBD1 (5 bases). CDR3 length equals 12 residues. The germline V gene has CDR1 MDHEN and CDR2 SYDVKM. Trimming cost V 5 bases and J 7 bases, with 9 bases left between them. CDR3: CASSVGGQPQHF. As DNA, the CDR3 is TGTGCCAGCAGTGTGGGGGGACAGCCCCAGCATTTT.

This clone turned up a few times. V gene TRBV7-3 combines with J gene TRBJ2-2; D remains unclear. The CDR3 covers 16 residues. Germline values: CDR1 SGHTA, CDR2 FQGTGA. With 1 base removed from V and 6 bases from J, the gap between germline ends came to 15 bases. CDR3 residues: CASSLMSGTTPGELFF. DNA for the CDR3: TGTGCCAGCAGCTTAATGTCTGGAACCACCCCCGGGGAGCTGTTTTTT.

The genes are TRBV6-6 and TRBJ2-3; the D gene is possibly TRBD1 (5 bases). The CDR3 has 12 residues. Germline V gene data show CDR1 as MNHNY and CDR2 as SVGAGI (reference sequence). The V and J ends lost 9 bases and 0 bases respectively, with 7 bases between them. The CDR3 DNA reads TGTGCCAGTGCAGGGAGCACAGATACGCAGTATTTT. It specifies CASAGSTDTQYF.

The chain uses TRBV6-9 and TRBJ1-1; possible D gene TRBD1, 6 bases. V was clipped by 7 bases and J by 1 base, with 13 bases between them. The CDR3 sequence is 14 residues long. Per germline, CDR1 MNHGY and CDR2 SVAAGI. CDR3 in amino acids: CASIRGETNTEAFF. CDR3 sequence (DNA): TGTGCCAGCATAAGGGGGGAGACGAACACTGAAGCTTTCTTT.

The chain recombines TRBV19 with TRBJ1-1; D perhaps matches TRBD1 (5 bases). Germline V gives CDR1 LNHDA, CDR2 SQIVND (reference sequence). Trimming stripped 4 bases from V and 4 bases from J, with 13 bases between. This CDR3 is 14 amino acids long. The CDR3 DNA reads TGTGCCAGTAGTACTCCGTCAGGGCTCACTGAAGCTTTCTTT. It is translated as CASSTPSGLTEAFF.

This CDR3 is CASSSPLAGGYNEQFF. CDR3 sequence (DNA): TGTGCCAGTAGTAGCCCACTAGCGGGAGGTTACAATGAGCAGTTCTTC. This chain connects TRBV19 to TRBJ2-1, with 12 bases matching TRBD2. The CDR3 loop spans 16 amino acids. The V gene end was trimmed by 4 bases and the J gene end by 4 bases; junction bases not matched to a gene: 5. Germline V lookup: CDR1 LNHDA, CDR2 SQIVND (reference sequence).

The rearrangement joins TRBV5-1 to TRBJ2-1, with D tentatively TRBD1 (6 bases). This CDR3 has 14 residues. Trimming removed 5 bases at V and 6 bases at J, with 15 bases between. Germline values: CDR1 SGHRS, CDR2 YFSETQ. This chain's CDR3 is CASSFQGRVNEQFF. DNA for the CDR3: TGCGCCAGCAGTTTTCAGGGGAGAGTCAATGAGCAGTTCTTC.

The CDR3 nucleotides read TGTGCCAGCAGCCAAGGCCCAACCGGGAGCTATGGCTACACCTTC. Its protein is CASSQGPTGSYGYTF. V and J are TRBV4-2 and TRBJ1-2; no firm D call. The CDR3 runs 15 residues. Trimming cost V 1 base and J 4 bases, with 13 bases left between them. Germline loops: CDR1 LGHNA, CDR2 YNFKEQ.

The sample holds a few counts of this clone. The CDR3 here is CASSSSDRGPAFF. The CDR3 DNA follows: TGTGCCAGCAGTTCCTCGGACAGGGGCCCTGCTTTCTTT. The rearrangement uses TRBV28 and TRBJ1-1; 9 bases align to TRBD1. V shed 4 bases, J shed 11 bases, and the junction held 8 bases outside the gene matches. Germline V gene sequence: CDR1 MDHEN, CDR2 SYDVKM. The CDR3 spans 13 residues.

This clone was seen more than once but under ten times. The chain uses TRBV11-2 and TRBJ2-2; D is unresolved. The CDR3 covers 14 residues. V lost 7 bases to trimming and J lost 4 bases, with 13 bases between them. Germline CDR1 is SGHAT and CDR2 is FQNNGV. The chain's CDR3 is CASTQGGITGELFF. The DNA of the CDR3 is TGTGCCAGCACACAAGGTGGCATCACCGGGGAGCTGTTTTTT.

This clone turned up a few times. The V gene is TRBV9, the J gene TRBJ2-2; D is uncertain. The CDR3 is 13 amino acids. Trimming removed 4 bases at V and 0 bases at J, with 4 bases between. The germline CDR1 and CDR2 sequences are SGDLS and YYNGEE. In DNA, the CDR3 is TGTGCCAGCAGCCCCTCGAACACCGGGGAGCTGTTTTTT. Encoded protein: CASSPSNTGELFF.

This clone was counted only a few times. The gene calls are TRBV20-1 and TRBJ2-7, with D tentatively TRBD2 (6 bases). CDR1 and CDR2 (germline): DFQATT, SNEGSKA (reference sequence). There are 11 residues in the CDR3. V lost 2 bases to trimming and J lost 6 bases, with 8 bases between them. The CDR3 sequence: CSARFGSEQYF. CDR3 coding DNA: TGCAGTGCTAGATTCGGGAGCGAGCAGTACTTC.

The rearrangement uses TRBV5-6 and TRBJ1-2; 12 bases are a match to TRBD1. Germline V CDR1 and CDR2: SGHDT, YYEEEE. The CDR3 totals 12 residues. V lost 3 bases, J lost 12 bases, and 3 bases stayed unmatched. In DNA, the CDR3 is TGTGCCAGCAGCTCGGGGACAGGGGGCAACACCTTC. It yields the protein CASSSGTGGNTF. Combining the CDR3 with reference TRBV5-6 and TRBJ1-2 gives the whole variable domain DAGVTQSPTHLIKTRGQQVTLRCSPKSGHDTVSWYQQALGQGPQFIFQYYEEEERQRGNFPDRFSGHQFPNYSSELNVNALLLGDSALYLCASSSGTGGNTFGSGTRLTVV.

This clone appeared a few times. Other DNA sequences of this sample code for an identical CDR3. The CDR3 protein is CASSQGRGNTEAFF. CDR3 coding DNA: TGCGCCAGCAGCCAAGGCAGGGGGAACACTGAAGCTTTCTTT. This chain joins TRBV4-1 and TRBJ1-1, with D maybe TRBD1 (6 bases). The CDR3 contains 14 residues. The V end was cut by 1 base, the J end by 1 base, with 7 bases between. Per the germline V gene, CDR1 is MGHRA and CDR2 is YSYEKL.

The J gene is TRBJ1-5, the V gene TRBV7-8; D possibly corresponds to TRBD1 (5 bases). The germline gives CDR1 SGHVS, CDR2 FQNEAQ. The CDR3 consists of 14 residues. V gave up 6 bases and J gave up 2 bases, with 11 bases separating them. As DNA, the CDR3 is TGTGCCAGCAGTCTAGGACATGGCAATCAGCCCCAGCATTTT. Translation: CASSLGHGNQPQHF.

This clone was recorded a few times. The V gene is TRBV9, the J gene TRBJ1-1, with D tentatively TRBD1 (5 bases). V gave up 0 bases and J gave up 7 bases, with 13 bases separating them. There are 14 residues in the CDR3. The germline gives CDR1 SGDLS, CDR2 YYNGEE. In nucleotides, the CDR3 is TGTGCCAGCAGCGTAGCGGGAGGGGCGGGTGAAGCTTTCTTT. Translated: CASSVAGGAGEAFF.

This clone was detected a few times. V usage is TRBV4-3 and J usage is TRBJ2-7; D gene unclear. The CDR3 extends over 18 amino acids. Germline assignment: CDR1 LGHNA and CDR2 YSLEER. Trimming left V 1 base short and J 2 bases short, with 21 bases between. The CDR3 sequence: CASSQGSHWGNNPYEQYF. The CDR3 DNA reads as TGCGCCAGCAGCCAAGGGAGCCATTGGGGAAACAATCCCTACGAGCAGTACTTC.

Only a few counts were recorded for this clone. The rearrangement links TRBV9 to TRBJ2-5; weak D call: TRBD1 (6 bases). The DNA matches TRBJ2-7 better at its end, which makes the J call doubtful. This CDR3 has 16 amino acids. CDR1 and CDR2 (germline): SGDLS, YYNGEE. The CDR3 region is CASSVGWTAGSYEQYF. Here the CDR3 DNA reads TGTGCCAGCAGCGTTGGGTGGACAGCCGGAAGCTACGAGCAGTACTTC.

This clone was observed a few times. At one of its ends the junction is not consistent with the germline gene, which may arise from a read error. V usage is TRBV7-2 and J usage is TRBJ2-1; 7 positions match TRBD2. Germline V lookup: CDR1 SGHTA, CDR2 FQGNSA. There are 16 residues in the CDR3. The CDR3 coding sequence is TGTGCCAGCAGCTTCTCCGGGACTATCTCCGACAATGAGCAGTTCTTC. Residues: CASSFSGTISDNEQFF.

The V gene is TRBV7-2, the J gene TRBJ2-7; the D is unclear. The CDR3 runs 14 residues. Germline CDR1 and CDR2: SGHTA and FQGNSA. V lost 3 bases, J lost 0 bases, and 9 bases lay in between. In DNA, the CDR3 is TGTGCCAGCAGCTTTTACACTGGCTCCTACGAGCAGTACTTC. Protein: CASSFYTGSYEQYF.

The chain's CDR3 is CASSPLLAQTGHEAFF. As DNA, the CDR3 is TGTGCCAGCTCACCACTCCTGGCCCAGACAGGGCATGAAGCTTTCTTT. The chain links TRBV18 to TRBJ1-1; 7 bases align to TRBD1. The CDR3 contains 16 residues. V was pared by 1 base and J by 7 bases, with 12 bases of the junction left unmatched. CDR1 and CDR2 from the germline V gene are KGHSH and LQKENI.

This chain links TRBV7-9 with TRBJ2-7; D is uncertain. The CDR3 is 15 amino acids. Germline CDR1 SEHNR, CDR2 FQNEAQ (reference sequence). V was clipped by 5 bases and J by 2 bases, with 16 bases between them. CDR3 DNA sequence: TGTGCCAGCAGCCGCTTTGGCGAAACCACCTACGAGCAGTACTTC. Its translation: CASSRFGETTYEQYF.

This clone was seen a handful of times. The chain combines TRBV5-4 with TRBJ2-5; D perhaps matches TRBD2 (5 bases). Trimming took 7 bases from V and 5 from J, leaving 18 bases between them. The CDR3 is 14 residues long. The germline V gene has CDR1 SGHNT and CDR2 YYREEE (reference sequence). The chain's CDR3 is CASRSAAFGETQYF. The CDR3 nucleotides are TGTGCCAGCCGCTCAGCGGCCTTCGGGGAGACCCAGTACTTC.

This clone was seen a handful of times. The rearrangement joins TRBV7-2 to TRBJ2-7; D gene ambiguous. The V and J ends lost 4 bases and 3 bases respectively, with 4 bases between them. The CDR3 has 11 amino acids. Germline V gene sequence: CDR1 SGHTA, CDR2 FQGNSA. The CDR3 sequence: CASSYIYEQYF. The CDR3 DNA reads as TGTGCCAGCAGCTATATCTACGAGCAGTACTTC.

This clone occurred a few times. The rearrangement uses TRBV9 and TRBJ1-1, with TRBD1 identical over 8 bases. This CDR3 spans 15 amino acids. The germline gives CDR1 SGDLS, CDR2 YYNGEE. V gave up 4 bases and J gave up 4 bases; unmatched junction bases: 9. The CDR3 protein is CASSPIPDRATEAFF. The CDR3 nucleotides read TGTGCCAGCAGCCCCATCCCGGACAGGGCCACTGAAGCTTTCTTT.

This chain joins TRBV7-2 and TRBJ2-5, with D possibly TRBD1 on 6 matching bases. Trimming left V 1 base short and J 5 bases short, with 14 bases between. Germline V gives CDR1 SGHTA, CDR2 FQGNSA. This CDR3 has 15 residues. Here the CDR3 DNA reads TGTGCCAGCAGCTTAGGCAGGGGCGCGTGGGAGACCCAGTACTTC. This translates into CASSLGRGAWETQYF.

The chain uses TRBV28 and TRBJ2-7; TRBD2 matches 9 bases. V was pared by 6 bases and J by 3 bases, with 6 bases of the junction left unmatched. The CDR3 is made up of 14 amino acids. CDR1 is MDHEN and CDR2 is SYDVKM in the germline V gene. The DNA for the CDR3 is TGTGCCAGCAGGTATAGCGGGAGCTTCTACGAGCAGTACTTC. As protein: CASRYSGSFYEQYF.

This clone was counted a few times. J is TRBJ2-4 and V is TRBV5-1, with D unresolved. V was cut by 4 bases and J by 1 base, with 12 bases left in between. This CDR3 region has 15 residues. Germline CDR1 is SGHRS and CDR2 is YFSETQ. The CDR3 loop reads CASSPGGIAKNIQYF. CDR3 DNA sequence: TGCGCCAGCAGCCCCGGTGGGATTGCCAAAAACATTCAGTACTTC.

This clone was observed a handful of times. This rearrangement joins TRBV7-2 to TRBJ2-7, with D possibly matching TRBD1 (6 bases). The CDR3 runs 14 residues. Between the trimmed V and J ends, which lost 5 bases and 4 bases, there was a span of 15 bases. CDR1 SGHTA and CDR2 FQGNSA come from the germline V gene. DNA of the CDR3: TGTGCCAGCAGCCCGCCCGGGACATTTTACGAGCAGTACTTC. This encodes CASSPPGTFYEQYF.

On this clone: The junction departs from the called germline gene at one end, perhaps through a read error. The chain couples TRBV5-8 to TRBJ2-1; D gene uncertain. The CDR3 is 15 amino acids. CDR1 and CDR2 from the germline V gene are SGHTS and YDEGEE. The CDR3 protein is CANSLLTDVKNEQFF. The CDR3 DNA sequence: TGTGCCAACAGCTTGTTAACCGACGTTAAAAATGAGCAGTTCTTC.

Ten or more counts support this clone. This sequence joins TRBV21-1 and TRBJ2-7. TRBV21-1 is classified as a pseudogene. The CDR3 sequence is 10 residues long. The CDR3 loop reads CASSKGGVDF. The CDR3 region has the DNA TGTGCCAGCAGCAAAGGAGGGGTTGACTTC.